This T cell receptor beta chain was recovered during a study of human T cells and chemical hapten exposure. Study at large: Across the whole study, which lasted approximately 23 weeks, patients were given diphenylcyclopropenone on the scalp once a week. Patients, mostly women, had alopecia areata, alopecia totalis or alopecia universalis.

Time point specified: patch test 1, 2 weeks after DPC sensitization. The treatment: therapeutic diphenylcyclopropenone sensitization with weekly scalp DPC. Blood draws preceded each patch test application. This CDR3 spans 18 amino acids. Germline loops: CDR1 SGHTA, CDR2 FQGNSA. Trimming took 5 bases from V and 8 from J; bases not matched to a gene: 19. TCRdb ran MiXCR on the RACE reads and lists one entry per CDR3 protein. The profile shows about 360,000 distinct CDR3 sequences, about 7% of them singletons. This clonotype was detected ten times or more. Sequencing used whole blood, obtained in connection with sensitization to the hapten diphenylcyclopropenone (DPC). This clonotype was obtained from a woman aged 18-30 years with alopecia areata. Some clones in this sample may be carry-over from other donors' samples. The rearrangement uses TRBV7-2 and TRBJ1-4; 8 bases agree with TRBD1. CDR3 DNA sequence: TGTGCCAGCAGCCCTCAGGGGGCGCCAAGGGGCTCTAGGGAAAAACTGTTTTTT. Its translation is CASSPQGAPRGSREKLFF.